What follows is one T cell receptor beta chain and its context. MiXCR, run by TCRdb on the 5' RACE reads, gives a single entry per CDR3 protein. The sample carries 1,800,000 or so distinct CDR3 sequences, more than 30% recorded once. This sample was taken from a study of identical twins. This sequence was found in a newborn girl in good health. The sequenced sample was cord blood.

CDR3 nucleotide sequence: TGTGCCAGCAGCTTGGGCGGCTTCGATACGTGGCCGGATACGCAGTATTTT. Amino acid sequence: CASSLGGFDTWPDTQYF. The chain uses TRBV11-2 and TRBJ2-3; D gene ambiguous. Germline V gene sequence: CDR1 SGHAT, CDR2 FQNNGV. This CDR3 has 17 amino acids. The germline V and J ends were trimmed by 3 bases and 6 bases, with 22 bases remaining between them.